The 30 T cell receptor beta chains below were found in one sample sequenced in a study of T cells after somatic rescue of genetic block. Only in-frame clones appear in the TCRdb table, and some are missing; sequencing was by immunoSEQ multiplex PCR. Of 65,000 to 70,000 clones listed, about 90% are singletons. The sequenced material came from peripheral blood mononuclear cells (PBMCs). Receptors were obtained from a man aged 35 to 55.

This chain joins TRBV7-2 and TRBJ1-5, with D tentatively TRBD1 (6 bases). The germline gives CDR1 SGHTA, CDR2 FQGNSA. V was cut by 5 bases and J by 6 bases, with 17 bases left in between. The CDR3 totals 15 residues. The CDR3 spells CASSPLQGKGQPQHF. DNA of the CDR3: TGTGCCAGCAGCCCCCTACAGGGAAAGGGTCAGCCCCAGCATTTT.

The J gene is TRBJ1-3, the V gene TRBV10-2, with D possibly being TRBD1 (5 bases). The CDR3 extends over 15 amino acids. CDR1 and CDR2 (germline): WSHSY, SAAADI. V lost 9 bases and J lost 0, with 15 bases in between. The CDR3 DNA follows: TGCGCCAGTACGTTGACAGCAACCTCTGGAAACACCATATATTTT. Translation gives CASTLTATSGNTIYF.

The chain recombines TRBV18 with TRBJ1-6, with 11 nucleotides matching TRBD1. Germline CDR1 KGHSH, CDR2 LQKENI. CDR3 size: 14 residues. Germline trimming cut 3 bases from V and 10 bases from J; bases unmatched to any gene: 2. The CDR3: CASSPDRGRSPLHF. The CDR3 nucleotides are TGTGCCAGCTCACCGGACAGGGGGCGATCACCCCTCCACTTT.

The CDR3 sequence is CASSKGADTQYF. CDR3 DNA: TGTGCCAGCAGTAAGGGAGCAGATACGCAGTATTTT. The genes are TRBV6-6 and TRBJ2-3; tentatively, D is TRBD2 (5 bases). The CDR3 runs 12 residues. Germline-derived CDR1 and CDR2 are MNHNY and SVGAGI (reference sequence). Trimming cost V 5 bases and J 4 bases, with 7 bases left between them.

This chain connects TRBV11-3 to TRBJ1-1; 7 positions match TRBD1. V shed 1 base, J shed 2 bases, and the junction held 13 bases outside the gene matches. The V gene's germline CDR1 is SGHNT and CDR2 YENEEA. CDR3 size: 18 residues. CDR3 sequence (DNA): TGTGCCAGCAGCTTAGTAGTCCTGGACAGGCGGCAAAACACTGAAGCTTTCTTT. It encodes CASSLVVLDRRQNTEAFF.

V is TRBV29-1 and J is TRBJ2-5; TRBD1 matches 8 bases. The junction had 1 base not matched to a gene; V was cut back by 5 bases and J by 2 bases. Germline V CDR1 and CDR2: SQVTM, ANQGSEA. The CDR3 is 12 residues long. The CDR3 DNA reads TGCAGCGTTAGGACAGGGCAAGAGACCCAGTACTTC. Translated: CSVRTGQETQYF. Using reference TRBV29-1 and TRBJ2-5 for the parts outside the CDR3, the full variable domain is SAVISQKPSRDICQRGTSLTIQCQVDSQVTMMFWYRQQPGQSLTLIATANQGSEATYESGFVIDKFPISRPNLTFSTLTVSNMSPEDSSIYLCSVRTGQETQYFGPGTRLLVL.

The chain carries TRBV19 and TRBJ2-3; 10 nucleotides line up with TRBD2. J gave up 4 bases and V 5 bases, and 6 bases lay outside the gene matches. CDR1 and CDR2 from the germline V gene are LNHDA and SQIVND (reference sequence). The length of the CDR3 is 15 residues. The CDR3 sequence: CASSVSGRTPDTQYF. Here the CDR3 DNA reads TGTGCCAGTAGTGTTAGCGGGAGGACACCAGATACGCAGTATTTT.

The chain employs TRBV13 and TRBJ2-1, with TRBD2 matching over 11 bases. V gave up 6 bases and J gave up 3 bases; unmatched junction bases: 7. Germline-derived CDR1 and CDR2 are PRHDT and FYEKMQ (reference sequence). This CDR3 region has 16 residues. This CDR3 reads CASSPLGTSGYNEQFF. The CDR3, as DNA: TGTGCCAGCAGTCCCCTAGGGACTAGCGGCTACAATGAGCAGTTCTTC.

The chain carries TRBV29-1 and TRBJ1-1; D is perhaps TRBD1 (6 bases). CDR1 and CDR2 from the germline V gene are SQVTM and ANQGSEA. The CDR3 consists of 11 residues. V lost 7 bases, J lost 5 bases, and 11 bases lay in between. The CDR3, as DNA: TGCAGCGGCAACAGGGAGACTGAAGCTTTCTTT. Amino acid sequence: CSGNRETEAFF.

The V and J genes are TRBV5-1 and TRBJ2-7; D assignment may be TRBD1 or TRBD2 (5 bases each). V was shortened by 4 bases and J by 0 bases, with 14 bases between the two germline ends. CDR1 is SGHRS and CDR2 is YFSETQ in the germline V gene. The CDR3 contains 15 residues. DNA of the CDR3: TGCGCCAGCAGCGCCCCCGGGACGCCCTCCTACGAGCAGTACTTC. Translation: CASSAPGTPSYEQYF.

The gene calls are TRBV5-8 and TRBJ2-5; tentatively, D is TRBD2 (6 bases). This CDR3 comprises 14 residues. Germline CDR1 reads SGHTS; CDR2 reads YDEGEE. V gave up 2 bases and J gave up 4 bases, with 12 bases separating them. This chain's CDR3 is CASSLRDGGETQYF. The CDR3 DNA is TGTGCCAGCAGCTTACGGGACGGGGGAGAGACCCAGTACTTC.

The V call is TRBV4-1, the J call TRBJ2-1; 10 nucleotides match TRBD2. Germline values: CDR1 MGHRA, CDR2 YSYEKL. This CDR3 spans 16 amino acids. With V trimmed by 4 bases and J by 4 bases, 7 bases remained unmatched. The CDR3 reads CASSRPLAGRYNEQFF. The CDR3 coding sequence is TGCGCCAGCAGCCGCCCACTAGCGGGGAGGTACAATGAGCAGTTCTTC.

The chain uses TRBV6-1 and TRBJ1-4; D remains ambiguous. Trimming removed 3 bases at V and 0 bases at J, with 8 bases between. CDR1 and CDR2 from the germline V gene are MNHNS and SASEGT. There are 15 residues in the CDR3. For the CDR3, the DNA is TGTGCCAGCAGTGATTCAGGCGCAACTAATGAAAAACTGTTTTTT. Protein sequence: CASSDSGATNEKLFF.

The rearrangement links TRBV27 to TRBJ1-2, with D maybe TRBD1 (5 bases). Trimming took 5 bases from V and 7 from J, leaving 11 bases between them. Germline loops: CDR1 MNHEY, CDR2 SMNVEV (reference sequence). This CDR3 contains 12 residues. The CDR3 region is CASSRDGVGYTF. CDR3 bases: TGTGCCAGCAGTCGGGACGGTGTTGGCTACACCTTC.

The CDR3 protein is CASSRGRVTQYF. Written as DNA, the CDR3 is TGTGCCAGCAGCAGGGGGAGGGTTACGCAGTATTTT. V gene TRBV21-1 combines with J gene TRBJ2-3; TRBD2 reflects the table's D call only, with no check against the DNA. TRBV21-1 is annotated as a pseudogene. This CDR3 comprises 12 residues.

This clone is a singleton in its sample. The chain carries TRBV7-9 and TRBJ2-5, with D possibly matching TRBD1 (5 bases). This CDR3 has 15 residues. Germline values: CDR1 SEHNR, CDR2 FQNEAQ (reference sequence). The V and J ends lost 1 base and 2 bases respectively, with 11 bases between them. DNA of the CDR3: TGTGCCAGCAGCTTAGGTGCAGGGCCTCAAGAGACCCAGTACTTC. The encoded protein is CASSLGAGPQETQYF.

Concerning this clone: The same CDR3 can be traced to other DNA sequences in this sample. CDR3 nucleotide sequence: TGTGCCAGCTCACCCCCGGGACAGGGAGGGGAAAAACTGTTTTTT. Encoded protein: CASSPPGQGGEKLFF. The rearrangement uses TRBV18 and TRBJ1-4; 9 bases agree with TRBD1. V was pared by 3 bases and J by 8 bases, with 7 bases of the junction left unmatched. The V gene's germline CDR1 is KGHSH and CDR2 LQKENI. CDR3 length: 15 residues.

This clone was recorded once. The chain couples TRBV10-3 to TRBJ1-2, with TRBD1 identical over 10 bases. CDR1 is ENHRY, CDR2 SYGVKD, per germline. Trimming removed 6 bases from V and 6 bases from J; junction bases left unmatched: 13. This CDR3 has 16 residues. The CDR3 DNA is TGTGCCATCAGGTGGGGACAGGGGTCCCCGGGGGATGGCTACACCTTC. It is translated as CAIRWGQGSPGDGYTF.

The J gene is TRBJ2-7, the V gene TRBV5-1, with D possibly TRBD2 on 7 matching bases. The V end lost 0 bases, the J end lost 0 bases, and 10 bases lay between the germline ends. Germline loops: CDR1 SGHRS, CDR2 YFSETQ. The CDR3 covers 15 residues. CDR3 loop: CASSLGAGASYEQYF. The CDR3 region has the DNA TGCGCCAGCAGCTTGGGGGCGGGGGCCTCCTACGAGCAGTACTTC.

The chain joins TRBV29-1 to TRBJ1-2, with D unresolved. The CDR3 runs 10 residues. Germline CDR1 is SQVTM and CDR2 is ANQGSEA. Trimming shortened V by 4 bases and J by 6 bases, and 6 bases separated the two germline ends. CDR3 amino acids: CSVVGDGYTF. The CDR3 nucleotides are TGCAGCGTTGTCGGTGATGGCTACACCTTC. Drawing the rest from reference TRBV29-1 and TRBJ1-2, the complete variable domain is SAVISQKPSRDICQRGTSLTIQCQVDSQVTMMFWYRQQPGQSLTLIATANQGSEATYESGFVIDKFPISRPNLTFSTLTVSNMSPEDSSIYLCSVVGDGYTFGSGTRLTVV.

With respect to this clone: In the same sample, other DNA sequences code for this CDR3. This sequence joins TRBV4-1 and TRBJ2-5; no definite D call. CDR1 and CDR2 from the germline V gene are MGHRA and YSYEKL. V was pared by 3 bases and J by 1 base, with 6 bases between. The length of the CDR3 is 13 residues. The CDR3 nucleotides are TGCGCCAGCAGCCATCCAGTCCAAGAGACCCAGTACTTC. It encodes CASSHPVQETQYF.

V usage is TRBV19 and J usage is TRBJ2-7; 10 nucleotides line up with TRBD2. The CDR3 is made up of 16 amino acids. CDR1 is LNHDA, CDR2 SQIVND, per germline (reference sequence). V was clipped by 3 bases and J by 2 bases; unmatched bases: 7. The CDR3 sequence: CASSIEGLATTYEQYF. The CDR3 DNA sequence: TGTGCCAGTAGTATCGAGGGACTAGCGACGACCTACGAGCAGTACTTC. Filled out from reference TRBV19 and TRBJ2-7, the complete variable domain reads DGGITQSPKYLFRKEGQNVTLSCEQNLNHDAMYWYRQDPGQGLRLIYYSQIVNDFQKGDIAEGYSVSREKKESFPLTVTSAQKNPTAFYLCASSIEGLATTYEQYFGPGTRLTVT.

The gene calls are TRBV2 and TRBJ2-1; D may match TRBD1 or TRBD2 (6 bases each). From germline, CDR1 is SNHLY and CDR2 FYNNEI. This CDR3 spans 17 amino acids. V was trimmed by 5 bases and J by 4 bases, leaving 21 bases between them. This chain's CDR3 is CASSTPFRGTLYNEQFF. The CDR3 DNA is TGTGCCAGCAGTACTCCATTCCGGGGGACACTATACAATGAGCAGTTCTTC.

As DNA, the CDR3 is TGCGCCAGCAGCCAGGGACAGGGGCGGGAAAAACTGTTTTTT. It specifies CASSQGQGREKLFF. This chain links TRBV5-1 with TRBJ1-4; 10 nucleotides line up with TRBD1. Germline assignment: CDR1 SGHRS and CDR2 YFSETQ. The V gene end was trimmed by 4 bases and the J gene end by 8 bases; junction bases not matched to a gene: 5. The CDR3 contains 14 residues.

The CDR3 DNA is TGTGCCAGCAGGATAGCGGGGGGGCGAACAGATACGCAGTATTTT. This sequence encodes CASRIAGGRTDTQYF. The gene calls are TRBV6-6 and TRBJ2-3; 11 bases align to TRBD2. The CDR3 has 15 residues. With 6 bases clipped from V and 3 bases from J, the junction kept 5 bases outside the gene matches. The germline V gene encodes CDR1 MNHNY and CDR2 SVGAGI (reference sequence).

The V and J genes are TRBV6-5 and TRBJ1-4; 7 nucleotides line up with TRBD1. The CDR3 loop spans 13 amino acids. The germline V gene has CDR1 MNHEY and CDR2 SVGAGI. Trimming removed 6 bases from V and 8 bases from J; junction bases left unmatched: 6. The CDR3 nucleotides are TGTGCCAGCAGCCGACAGGGCTCCGAAAAACTGTTTTTT. This encodes CASSRQGSEKLFF.

The V call is TRBV29-1, the J call TRBJ2-1; 16 bases are shared with TRBD2. The trim removed 4 bases at V and 7 bases at J, leaving 4 bases unmatched. This CDR3 region has 15 residues. The V gene's germline CDR1 is SQVTM and CDR2 ANQGSEA. The CDR3 region is CSVVVGLAGGNEQFF. Written as DNA, the CDR3 is TGCAGCGTTGTTGTGGGACTAGCGGGAGGGAATGAGCAGTTCTTC.

This rearrangement joins TRBV4-1 to TRBJ2-3, with 12 bases that match TRBD1. The CDR3 spans 18 residues. Germline trimming cut 2 bases from V and 2 bases from J; bases unmatched to any gene: 8. The V gene's germline CDR1 is MGHRA and CDR2 YSYEKL. The CDR3 sequence: CASSQRAPGQGATDTQYF. For the CDR3, the DNA is TGCGCCAGCAGCCAACGAGCTCCGGGACAGGGGGCCACAGATACGCAGTATTTT.

The chain carries TRBV4-1 and TRBJ2-2; D possibly uses TRBD1 or TRBD2 (5 bases each). Per germline, CDR1 MGHRA and CDR2 YSYEKL. V lost 6 bases and J lost 6, with 17 bases in between. The CDR3 covers 15 residues. Here the CDR3 DNA reads TGCGCCAGCAGGTCGCAGGGAGTGGGAGCCGGGGAGCTGTTTTTT. Protein: CASRSQGVGAGELFF.

This chain's CDR3 is CASSLIGQGAGSGTYNEQFF. The CDR3 DNA follows: TGTGCCAGCAGTTTAATCGGACAGGGGGCAGGGAGCGGAACCTACAATGAGCAGTTCTTC. The gene calls are TRBV28 and TRBJ2-1, with TRBD1 identical over 11 bases. The CDR3 sequence is 20 residues long. The V segment lost 2 bases and the J segment 2 bases; nucleotides outside the gene matches: 14. Germline V gene sequence: CDR1 MDHEN, CDR2 SYDVKM. The complete variable domain, with remaining parts taken from reference TRBV28 and TRBJ2-1, reads DVKVTQSSRYLVKRTGEKVFLECVQDMDHENMFWYRQDPGLGLRLIYFSYDVKMKEKGDIPEGYSVSREKKERFSLILESASTNQTSMYLCASSLIGQGAGSGTYNEQFFGPGTRLTVL.